These T cell receptor beta chains were read from a single sample in a study of blood T cell repertoires in COVID-19. TCRdb's copy holds only in-frame clones and misses some; the assay was immunoSEQ multiplex PCR. The sample holds about 240,000 clones, 87% seen once. Input material: peripheral blood. These receptors were taken from a man aged 55-75 years who had recovered from COVID-19. Each CDR3 is given with its conserved first and last residue. D genes are given only for firm matches. Clone size, where shown, is once, few, many, or a class for clones that have expanded.

v_gene,d_gene,abundance,j_gene,CDR3aa,CDR3nt
TRBV2,-,few,TRBJ1-5,CASTQYGGHQPQHF,TGTGCCAGCACCCAATATGGGGGCCACCAGCCCCAGCATTTT
TRBV5-1,TRBD1,-,TRBJ1-1,CASSSTKGAEAFF,TGCGCCAGCAGCTCGACTAAGGGGGCCGAAGCTTTCTTT
TRBV12-5,-,few,TRBJ2-3,CASGLTPDGYFGTDTQYF,TGTGCTAGTGGTTTGACCCCCGACGGGTATTTTGGTACAGATACGCAGTATTTT
TRBV6-5,TRBD1,-,TRBJ1-2,CASRRDREPNYGYTF,TGTGCCAGCAGAAGGGACAGGGAACCTAACTATGGCTACACCTTC
TRBV5-1,TRBD1,-,TRBJ1-2,CASRVTGGMGDFYGYTF,TGCGCCAGCAGGGTGACAGGGGGCATGGGCGATTTCTATGGCTACACCTTC
TRBV7-9,-,-,TRBJ2-3,CASSSTGRTDTQYF,TGTGCCAGCAGCTCGACAGGCCGCACAGATACGCAGTATTTT
TRBV6-2/TRBV6-3,-,-,TRBJ2-2,CASSYSTPLTNTGELFF,TGTGCCAGCAGTTACTCGACTCCATTAACGAACACCGGGGAGCTGTTTTTT
TRBV10-3,-,-,TRBJ1-5,CAISENTGRNQPQHF,TGTGCCATCAGCGAAAATACAGGGCGCAATCAGCCCCAGCATTTT
TRBV6-5,-,-,TRBJ1-4,CASSESTTTNEKLFF,TGTGCCAGCAGCGAGAGTACTACAACTAATGAAAAACTGTTTTTT
TRBV7-2,-,-,TRBJ2-5,CASVANYPETQYF,TGTGCCAGCGTCGCGAACTACCCCGAGACCCAGTACTTC
TRBV5-8,TRBD2,once,TRBJ2-1,CASRYTSGGYEQFF,TGTGCCAGCAGATATACTAGCGGGGGGTATGAGCAGTTCTTC
TRBV12-3/TRBV12-4,-,few,TRBJ2-1,CASSFLFNEQFF,TGTGCCAGCAGTTTTCTTTTCAATGAGCAGTTCTTC
TRBV12-5,TRBD1,-,TRBJ2-4,CASGQTGANIQYF,TGTGCTAGTGGGCAGACAGGGGCCAACATTCAGTACTTC
TRBV11-2,TRBD1,once,TRBJ2-2,CASSHYPGQHMLNTGELFF,TGTGCCAGCAGCCATTATCCGGGACAGCACATGCTTAACACCGGGGAGCTGTTTTTT
TRBV3-1/TRBV3-2,-,-,TRBJ2-7,CASSQSVLGSGYEQYF,TGTGCCAGCAGCCAATCTGTTCTGGGCTCAGGCTACGAGCAGTACTTC
TRBV10-1,-,-,TRBJ1-1,CASSESTIRDNEAFF,TGCGCCAGCAGTGAGTCGACAATCAGGGACAATGAAGCTTTCTTT
TRBV5-8,-,-,TRBJ1-4,CASSFLSPGEPWEKLFF,TGTGCCAGCAGCTTTCTCAGTCCTGGGGAGCCCTGGGAAAAACTGTTTTTT
TRBV6-5,TRBD1,-,TRBJ2-7,CATAHPGTVSYEQYF,TGTGCCACGGCCCACCCCGGGACAGTCTCCTACGAGCAGTACTTC
TRBV19,-,-,TRBJ2-2,CASAAGRATGELFF,TGTGCCAGCGCGGCGGGCAGAGCTACCGGGGAGCTGTTTTTT
TRBV19,TRBD1,-,TRBJ2-2,CASRKDRALGELFF,TGTGCCAGTAGAAAGGACAGGGCGCTCGGGGAGCTGTTTTTT
TRBV5-4,-,once,TRBJ1-2,CASSLARDTYGYTF,TGTGCCAGCAGCTTGGCTCGGGACACCTATGGCTACACCTTC
TRBV29-1,-,-,TRBJ2-3,CSVVGGSYTDTQYF,TGCAGCGTTGTGGGGGGATCGTACACAGATACGCAGTATTTT
TRBV2,TRBD1,few,TRBJ1-1,CASSGLGQGNTEAFF,TGTGCCAGCAGTGGATTAGGACAGGGGAACACTGAAGCTTTCTTT
TRBV6-2/TRBV6-3,-,-,TRBJ1-5,CASSPGEGGNQPQHF,TGTGCCAGCAGCCCAGGGGAGGGGGGCAATCAGCCCCAGCATTTT
TRBV10-3,TRBD1,-,TRBJ1-5,CAISELRGRSQPQHF,TGTGCCATCAGTGAGCTCAGGGGGCGCAGCCAGCCCCAGCATTTT